The 20 T cell receptor beta chains below come from one sample, sequenced in a study of T cell repertoires and HLA-DP antigens. Method: immunoSEQ multiplex PCR; TCRdb's copy keeps in-frame clones and lacks some. The sample has more than 90,000 clones, more than 85% seen once. No cognate antigen is known for these TCRs. The sequencing sample was made of CD4+ T cells from PBMCs. Receptor source: a woman in her late teens or twenties in good health and CMV-seronegative.

The chain couples TRBV6-1 to TRBJ2-1, with TRBD2 matching 8 bases. This CDR3 region has 18 residues. V was pared by 4 bases and J by 2 bases, with 13 bases of the junction left unmatched. CDR1 and CDR2 (germline): MNHNS, SASEGT. This chain's CDR3 is CASSVRGGGIHPYNEQFF. The CDR3 DNA is TGTGCCAGCAGTGTCCGGGGGGGCGGGATCCATCCCTACAATGAGCAGTTCTTC.

The gene calls are TRBV9 and TRBJ1-1; 8 bases map to TRBD1. The length of the CDR3 is 14 residues. The germline V gene has CDR1 SGDLS and CDR2 YYNGEE. V shed 4 bases and J 5 bases; nucleotides not matched to a gene: 7. CDR3 nucleotide sequence: TGTGCCAGCAGCATCAGGGGGCACGGGACTGAAGCTTTCTTT. Its translation: CASSIRGHGTEAFF.

The table lists this clone with many counts. The V gene is TRBV6-5, the J gene TRBJ1-1; D may be TRBD1 (5 bases). Trimming removed 6 bases at V and 9 bases at J, with 17 bases between. Germline-derived CDR1 and CDR2 are MNHEY and SVGAGI. The CDR3 extends over 13 amino acids. The CDR3 sequence: CASSPTLQDKAFF. In nucleotides, the CDR3 is TGTGCCAGCAGCCCGACGCTACAGGATAAAGCTTTCTTT.

The chain joins TRBV7-3 to TRBJ1-5, with D unresolved. The CDR3 runs 13 residues. V gave up 4 bases and J gave up 6 bases, with 10 bases separating them. The germline gives CDR1 SGHTA, CDR2 FQGTGA. This chain's CDR3 is CASSSRGGQPQHF. CDR3 nucleotide sequence: TGTGCCAGCAGCTCCCGGGGTGGTCAGCCCCAGCATTTT. The whole variable domain, filled in from reference TRBV7-3 and TRBJ1-5, reads GAGVSQTPSNKVTEKGKYVELRCDPISGHTALYWYRQSLGQGPEFLIYFQGTGAADDSGLPNDRFFAVRPEGSVSTLKIQRTERGDSAVYLCASSSRGGQPQHFGDGTRLSIL.

The rearrangement links TRBV5-1 to TRBJ1-2, with 8 bases identical to TRBD1. CDR1 SGHRS and CDR2 YFSETQ come from the germline V gene. The CDR3 length is 17 residues. Trimming removed 0 bases from V and 5 bases from J; junction bases left unmatched: 12. The chain's CDR3 is CASSLGAPGGSSYGYTF. In nucleotides, the CDR3 is TGCGCCAGCAGCTTGGGGGCTCCAGGGGGCTCGAGTTATGGCTACACCTTC.

The rearrangement joins TRBV23-1 to TRBJ2-7; 7 bases are a match to TRBD1. TRBV23-1 is an open reading frame whose function is uncertain. V shed 9 bases, J shed 1 base, and the junction held 6 bases outside the gene matches. This CDR3 is built from 13 residues. This chain's CDR3 is CARTGQSSYEQYV. DNA for the CDR3: TGCGCCAGGACGGGACAGTCGTCCTACGAGCAGTACGTC.

This chain connects TRBV27 to TRBJ2-1; 10 positions agree with TRBD2. Per germline, CDR1 MNHEY and CDR2 SMNVEV (reference sequence). CDR3 size: 16 residues. V was pared by 7 bases and J by 5 bases, with 11 bases of the junction left unmatched. The CDR3 is CASNSRASGRNNEQFF. The CDR3 nucleotides read TGTGCCAGCAACTCCCGGGCTAGCGGGAGAAACAATGAGCAGTTCTTC.

The chain has TRBV2 and TRBJ1-2; D gene ambiguous. Germline CDR1 is SNHLY and CDR2 is FYNNEI. The CDR3 covers 14 residues. The V end lost 6 bases, the J end lost 7 bases, and 18 bases lay between the germline ends. The chain's CDR3 is CASREIQKLVGYTF. The DNA of the CDR3 is TGTGCCAGCAGGGAAATTCAAAAGCTGGTTGGCTACACCTTC.

The chain recombines TRBV9 with TRBJ1-3; D is undetermined. Germline V CDR1 and CDR2: SGDLS, YYNGEE. The CDR3 length is 15 residues. V was cut by 0 bases and J by 9 bases, with 16 bases left in between. CDR3 in amino acids: CASSVAPSTVGTIYF. The CDR3 region has the DNA TGTGCCAGCAGCGTAGCTCCCTCAACGGTTGGCACCATATATTTT.

The J gene is TRBJ1-6, the V gene TRBV28, with D possibly TRBD1 on 6 matching bases. Per germline, CDR1 MDHEN and CDR2 SYDVKM. The ends were cut back, 8 bases at V and 7 bases at J, with 21 bases in the middle. This CDR3 comprises 16 residues. The CDR3 DNA sequence: TGTGCCAGCCCTTCTGGAGCAGGGGTAGGGAATTCACCCCTCCACTTT. Translated: CASPSGAGVGNSPLHF.

The gene calls are TRBV28 and TRBJ2-7, with TRBD1 matching over 8 bases. V shed 2 bases, J shed 2 bases, and the junction held 2 bases outside the gene matches. Germline values: CDR1 MDHEN, CDR2 SYDVKM. The CDR3 sequence is 14 residues long. Written as DNA, the CDR3 is TGTGCCAGCAGTTTACCAGGGGGCCCCTACGAGCAGTACTTC. It is translated as CASSLPGGPYEQYF.

This clone appeared once. CDR3: CASSSRRGGIVDTGELFF. CDR3 in DNA: TGTGCCAGCTCATCCCGTCGGGGGGGAATTGTGGACACCGGGGAGCTGTTTTTT. The V call is TRBV18, the J call TRBJ2-2; TRBD2 agrees at 8 bases. J gave up 3 bases and V 5 bases, and 14 bases lay outside the gene matches. There are 18 residues in the CDR3. The germline CDR1 and CDR2 sequences are KGHSH and LQKENI.

Worth noting for this clone: Additional DNA sequences in this sample encode the identical CDR3. The chain has TRBV7-2 and TRBJ2-1, with TRBD1 identical over 9 bases. The CDR3 sequence is 14 residues long. The trim removed 6 bases at V and 4 bases at J, leaving 4 bases unmatched. The germline V gene encodes CDR1 SGHTA and CDR2 FQGNSA. This CDR3 is CASSRDRAYNEQFF. As DNA, the CDR3 is TGTGCCAGCAGTCGGGACAGGGCTTACAATGAGCAGTTCTTC.

The chain joins TRBV18 to TRBJ1-1; a weak D match, TRBD1 (6 bases). CDR1 and CDR2 (germline): KGHSH, LQKENI. V was clipped by 3 bases and J by 0 bases, with 11 bases between them. CDR3 length equals 15 residues. The CDR3 sequence: CASSPSGTLNTEAFF. DNA of the CDR3: TGTGCCAGCTCACCGAGCGGGACACTGAACACTGAAGCTTTCTTT.

The chain carries TRBV5-5 and TRBJ2-5; D not resolved. The CDR3 extends over 15 amino acids. Trimming took off 4 bases at V and 0 bases at J, with 13 bases between the two ends. Germline loops: CDR1 SGHKS, CDR2 YYEKEE (reference sequence). CDR3 DNA sequence: TGTGCCAGCAGCCACGGGCCCTTATACCAAGAGACCCAGTACTTC. This encodes CASSHGPLYQETQYF. Full variable domain (rest looked up from reference TRBV5-5 and TRBJ2-5): DAGVTQSPTHLIKTRGQQVTLRCSPISGHKSVSWYQQVLGQGPQFIFQYYEKEERGRGNFPDRFSARQFPNYSSELNVNALLLGDSALYLCASSHGPLYQETQYFGPGTRLLVL.

This clone appeared once. The rearrangement links TRBV27 to TRBJ1-2; D unclear. The CDR3 contains 15 residues. V lost 5 bases to trimming and J lost 7 bases, with 20 bases between them. The germline gives CDR1 MNHEY, CDR2 SMNVEV (reference sequence). The CDR3 DNA sequence: TGTGCCAGCAGTCTCACGGACGGAGCTCCAAGTGGCTACACCTTC. Translating it yields CASSLTDGAPSGYTF.

This sequence joins TRBV28 and TRBJ1-1; D gene uncertain. The V gene lost 4 bases and the J gene lost 1 base, with 7 bases spanning the gap. Germline V gives CDR1 MDHEN, CDR2 SYDVKM. The CDR3 runs 13 residues. For the CDR3, the DNA is TGTGCCAGCAGTTGGACGGGGAACACTGAAGCTTTCTTT. Its protein is CASSWTGNTEAFF. Full variable domain (missing parts from reference TRBV28 and TRBJ1-1): DVKVTQSSRYLVKRTGEKVFLECVQDMDHENMFWYRQDPGLGLRLIYFSYDVKMKEKGDIPEGYSVSREKKERFSLILESASTNQTSMYLCASSWTGNTEAFFGQGTRLTVV.

The chain uses TRBV6-1 and TRBJ2-1; 10 bases match TRBD1. V was pared by 6 bases and J by 6 bases, with 5 bases of the junction left unmatched. Germline V gene lookup returns CDR1 MNHNS and CDR2 SASEGT. The CDR3 covers 14 residues. The chain's CDR3 is CASRSGTGVNEQFF. CDR3 nucleotides: TGTGCCAGCAGATCCGGGACAGGGGTCAATGAGCAGTTCTTC.

In its sample, this clone was seen once. The CDR3 nucleotides read TGTGCCAGCAGTTTACACTACGAGCAGTACTTC. Amino acids: CASSLHYEQYF. The rearrangement uses TRBV28 and TRBJ2-7; no definite D call. V lost 2 bases and J 3 bases, leaving 2 bases between the germline ends. Germline CDR1 and CDR2: MDHEN and SYDVKM. CDR3 length: 11 residues. The variable domain in full, completed from reference TRBV28 and TRBJ2-7, reads DVKVTQSSRYLVKRTGEKVFLECVQDMDHENMFWYRQDPGLGLRLIYFSYDVKMKEKGDIPEGYSVSREKKERFSLILESASTNQTSMYLCASSLHYEQYFGPGTRLTVT.

The count of this clone is one. The chain has TRBV28 and TRBJ2-7; tentative D call: TRBD2 (6 bases). CDR1 and CDR2 (germline): MDHEN, SYDVKM. CDR3 length: 16 residues. V gave up 2 bases and J gave up 2 bases, with 16 bases separating them. The CDR3 region is CASSLGGIRGAYEQYF. In DNA form, the CDR3 reads TGTGCCAGCAGTTTAGGGGGGATTAGGGGCGCCTACGAGCAGTACTTC.